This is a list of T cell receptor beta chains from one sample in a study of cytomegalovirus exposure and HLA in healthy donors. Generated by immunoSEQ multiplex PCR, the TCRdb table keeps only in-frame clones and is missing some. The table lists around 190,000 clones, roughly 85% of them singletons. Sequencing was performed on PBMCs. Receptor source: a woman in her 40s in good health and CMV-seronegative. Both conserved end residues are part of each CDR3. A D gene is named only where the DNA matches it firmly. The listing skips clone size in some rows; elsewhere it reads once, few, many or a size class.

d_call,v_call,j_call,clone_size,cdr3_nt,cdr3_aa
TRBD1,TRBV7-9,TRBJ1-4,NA,TGTGCCAGCAGCCTCGGGACAGGGGTAGAAAAACTGTTTTTT,CASSLGTGVEKLFF
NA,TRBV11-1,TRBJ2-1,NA,TGTGCCAGCAGCTTAGACGCCTCGGCGGGGGCCCGCAAGGGGTTCTTC,CASSLDASAGARKGFF
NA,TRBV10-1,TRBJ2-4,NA,TGCGCCAGCAGTGAGAGACTAGCCAAAAACATTCAGTACTTC,CASSERLAKNIQYF
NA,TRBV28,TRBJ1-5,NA,TGTGCCAGCAGTACAGGGACGAATCAGCCCCAGCATTTT,CASSTGTNQPQHF
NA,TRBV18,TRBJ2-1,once,TGTGCCAGCTCACCACCTTCTGCGGGCCCTTACAATGAGCAGTTCTTC,CASSPPSAGPYNEQFF
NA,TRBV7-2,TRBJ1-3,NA,TGTGCCAGCAGTTCTACAGGGAGGGCCGGAAACACCATATATTTT,CASSSTGRAGNTIYF
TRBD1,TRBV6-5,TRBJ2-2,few,TGTGCCAGCAGTTACTCACCACAGGGGGTTCACGGGGAGCTGTTTTTT,CASSYSPQGVHGELFF
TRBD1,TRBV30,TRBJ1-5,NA,TGTGCCTGGACCCTACTCGACAGGGTCCATCAGCCCCAGCATTTT,CAWTLLDRVHQPQHF
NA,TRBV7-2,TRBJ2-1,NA,TGTGCCAGCAGCTTGGGGGCCCCTGAGCAGTTCTTC,CASSLGAPEQFF
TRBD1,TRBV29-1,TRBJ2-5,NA,TGCAGCGTCACAGGGGGCTCGGAGACCCAGTACTTC,CSVTGGSETQYF
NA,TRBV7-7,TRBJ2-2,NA,TGTGCTAGCAGCCTTGACAGGAACACCGGGGAGCTGTTTTTT,CASSLDRNTGELFF
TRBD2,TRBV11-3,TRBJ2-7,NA,TGTGCCAGCAGCTTAGCTGGGGGGGTCTCCTACGAGCAGTACTTC,CASSLAGGVSYEQYF
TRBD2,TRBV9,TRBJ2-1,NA,TGTGCCAGCAGCCCTACTAGCGGTTCCTACAATGAGCAGTTCTTC,CASSPTSGSYNEQFF
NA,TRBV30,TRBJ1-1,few,TGTGCCTTATCCCAGGGGATGAACACTGAAGCTTTCTTT,CALSQGMNTEAFF